This TCR beta chain was sequenced during a study of breast tumors, draining lymph nodes, adjacent tissues. Study-wide results and caveats: Compared with basal-like, luminal-like tumors shared significantly more repertoire with nontumor tissue.

The CDR3 totals 17 residues. V shed 4 bases and J shed 5 bases, with 23 bases lying between them. Notes on this clonotype: As yet, its antigen is unknown.

Breast cancer patients provided tissue from their axillary draining lymph nodes. TCRdb re-analysed the multiplex PCR reads in MiXCR, keeping a single row per CDR3 protein. The sample consists of some 170,000 distinct CDR3 sequences, about 34% of them appearing once. Sample: axillary lymph node tissue. The sequence derives from a female donor with breast cancer. Some clones in this sample may be carry-over from other donors' samples. V is TRBV12-3 or TRBV12-4 and J is TRBJ1-2; D is undetermined. DNA for the CDR3: TGTGCCAGCAGTTCACCGGGATCTCCCAAGTCTTGTTATGGCTACACCTTC. This encodes CASSSPGSPKSCYGYTF.